This entry describes one T cell receptor beta chain. Its antigen is not known. The template for TCR beta VDJ and CDR3 sequence profiling was genomic DNA. TCRdb independently ran MiXCR on the reads; one entry per CDR3 protein. This sample carries more than 250,000 distinct CDR3 sequences, around 82% of them seen once, and the ten largest clones take less than 50%. Previously, flow cytometry had revealed CD8+CD57+ cell expansion in the patients chosen for sequencing. The entry originates in a study of CD8+CD57+ T cells in acquired aplastic anemia. Overall study results and limits: Patients and controls had in common around 29 CD8+ CDR3 sequences.

Germline V gene lookup returns CDR1 SGHTA and CDR2 FQGNSA. The CDR3 sequence is 14 residues long. Trimming removed 8 bases from V and 8 bases from J; junction bases left unmatched: 13. The TCR was taken from a human donor with aplastic anemia. The chain combines TRBV7-2 with TRBJ2-5; 8 bases agree with TRBD2. The sample taken for sequencing was sorted CD4+, CD8+, or CD8+CD57+ T cells (not recorded which) from PBMCs. CDR3 sequence reads: CASGVAGYPDTQYF. CDR3 sequence (DNA): TGTGCCAGCGGCGTAGCGGGGTACCCCGATACCCAGTACTTC.